One and the same sample provided the 13 T cell receptor beta chains below, sequenced in a study of cytomegalovirus exposure and HLA in healthy donors. A multiplex PCR was run with 60 Vbeta primers and 13 Jbeta primers. Assay: immunoSEQ multiplex PCR; the TCRdb copy retains only in-frame clones and omits some. The sample contains over 200,000 clones, around 80% of which appear only once. Specimen: PBMCs. Receptors were obtained from a middle-aged man in good health and CMV-seropositive.

The chain recombines TRBV19 with TRBJ2-3, with a possible D match to TRBD2 (6 bases). The CDR3 has 15 residues. Germline V gives CDR1 LNHDA, CDR2 SQIVND (reference sequence). V lost 5 bases and J lost 6, with 18 bases in between. The CDR3 here is CASSLQAGIGDTQYF. The CDR3 DNA reads as TGTGCCAGTAGTCTACAGGCGGGAATAGGGGATACGCAGTATTTT. Filled out from reference TRBV19 and TRBJ2-3, the complete variable domain reads DGGITQSPKYLFRKEGQNVTLSCEQNLNHDAMYWYRQDPGQGLRLIYYSQIVNDFQKGDIAEGYSVSREKKESFPLTVTSAQKNPTAFYLCASSLQAGIGDTQYFGPGTRLTVL.

The chain recombines TRBV19 with TRBJ1-5; D is unresolved. Germline CDR1 reads LNHDA; CDR2 reads SQIVND (reference sequence). This CDR3 comprises 12 residues. Trimming left V 7 bases short and J 4 bases short, with 8 bases between. CDR3: CASTGGNQPQHF. CDR3 DNA: TGTGCCAGTACAGGCGGGAATCAGCCCCAGCATTTT.

The chain combines TRBV5-6 with TRBJ2-7; TRBD2 agrees at 8 bases. Germline assignment: CDR1 SGHDT and CDR2 YYEEEE. The junction had 6 bases not matched to a gene; V was cut back by 4 bases and J by 0 bases. The CDR3 length is 15 residues. The chain's CDR3 is CASSRIAGGSYEQYF. For the CDR3, the DNA is TGTGCCAGCAGCCGTATCGCGGGGGGCTCCTACGAGCAGTACTTC.

CDR3 sequence: CASSFRGTDTQYF. The DNA for the CDR3 is TGTGCCAGCAGTTTTCGGGGTACAGATACGCAGTATTTT. V and J are TRBV28 and TRBJ2-3, with a weak D call TRBD2 (5 bases). CDR3 length: 13 amino acids. Trimming removed 3 bases from V and 3 bases from J, with 7 bases in between. The germline gives CDR1 MDHEN, CDR2 SYDVKM. Drawing the rest from reference TRBV28 and TRBJ2-3, the complete variable domain is DVKVTQSSRYLVKRTGEKVFLECVQDMDHENMFWYRQDPGLGLRLIYFSYDVKMKEKGDIPEGYSVSREKKERFSLILESASTNQTSMYLCASSFRGTDTQYFGPGTRLTVL.

This clone has only one observation. V and J are TRBV5-6 and TRBJ2-1; unclear D gene. V dropped 5 bases and J dropped 3 bases, with 6 bases sitting between them. Germline V CDR1 and CDR2: SGHDT, YYEEEE. The CDR3 consists of 12 residues. The DNA of the CDR3 is TGTGCCAGCAGTCGGTACTACAATGAGCAGTTCTTC. Protein: CASSRYYNEQFF.

The rearrangement links TRBV7-7 to TRBJ2-5; 13 bases align to TRBD2. The length of the CDR3 is 16 residues. Germline CDR1 reads SSHAT; CDR2 reads FNYEAQ (reference sequence). The V segment lost 5 bases and the J segment 5 bases; nucleotides outside the gene matches: 8. The CDR3 reads CASSPWTSGSLETQYF. The CDR3 DNA is TGTGCCAGCAGCCCCTGGACTAGCGGGAGTTTGGAGACCCAGTACTTC. Supplemented by reference TRBV7-7 and TRBJ2-5, the full variable domain reads GAGVSQSPRYKVTKRGQDVTLRCDPISSHATLYWYQQALGQGPEFLTYFNYEAQPDKSGLPSDRFSAERPEGSISTLTIQRTEQRDSAMYRCASSPWTSGSLETQYFGPGTRLLVL.

The chain recombines TRBV2 with TRBJ2-7, with 9 bases fitting TRBD1. The V segment lost 6 bases and the J segment 2 bases; nucleotides outside the gene matches: 5. Looked up from germline, CDR1 is SNHLY and CDR2 is FYNNEI. The CDR3 sequence is 14 residues long. Written as DNA, the CDR3 is TGTGCCAGCAGGACCGGACAGGGGACCTACGAGCAGTACTTC. It is translated as CASRTGQGTYEQYF.

This clone was counted once. The CDR3 loop reads CASSHGGLAGLEQFF. CDR3 DNA sequence: TGTGCCAGCAGTCACGGTGGACTAGCGGGTCTTGAGCAGTTCTTC. The rearrangement joins TRBV5-6 to TRBJ2-1; 11 bases are a match to TRBD2. CDR1 SGHDT and CDR2 YYEEEE come from the germline V gene. This CDR3 comprises 15 residues. The V gene end was trimmed by 5 bases and the J gene end by 9 bases; junction bases not matched to a gene: 10.

The chain recombines TRBV2 with TRBJ2-7, with D hard to call. The CDR3 contains 15 residues. Between the trimmed V and J ends, which lost 3 bases and 2 bases, there was a span of 14 bases. CDR1 is SNHLY, CDR2 FYNNEI, per germline. CDR3 DNA sequence: TGTGCCAGCAGTGAGTGGGTAACAGCTGCCTACGAGCAGTACTTC. Amino acids: CASSEWVTAAYEQYF. The variable domain in full, completed from reference TRBV2 and TRBJ2-7, reads EPEVTQTPSHQVTQMGQEVILRCVPISNHLYFYWYRQILGQKVEFLVSFYNNEISEKSEIFDDQFSVERPDGSNFTLKIRSTKLEDSAMYFCASSEWVTAAYEQYFGPGTRLTVT.

The rearrangement links TRBV7-3 to TRBJ2-7, with 8 nucleotides matching TRBD1. This CDR3 region has 15 residues. Per the germline V gene, CDR1 is SGHTA and CDR2 is FQGTGA. V shed 5 bases, J shed 7 bases, and the junction held 13 bases outside the gene matches. CDR3 DNA: TGTGCCAGCAGCCCGATGGACAGGGAAAGGCGGGAGCAGTACGTC. As protein: CASSPMDRERREQYV.

The CDR3 is CASRQAAASSYEQYF. Here the CDR3 DNA reads TGTGCCAGCAGGCAAGCGGCGGCTAGCTCCTACGAGCAGTACTTC. The rearrangement links TRBV6-5 to TRBJ2-5, with a tentative D call TRBD2 (5 bases). The end of the DNA fits TRBJ2-7 better, so the J call may be wrong. Germline V lookup: CDR1 MNHEY, CDR2 SVGAGI. The CDR3 length is 15 residues.

The chain carries TRBV7-3 and TRBJ1-2; D might be TRBD1 (5 bases). Trimming pared 4 bases from V and 8 bases from J, leaving 8 bases between. CDR1 SGHTA and CDR2 FQGTGA come from the germline V gene. The CDR3 has 11 residues. This chain's CDR3 is CASSSGQGYTF. The CDR3 bases are TGTGCCAGCAGCTCAGGGCAGGGCTACACCTTC.

The genes are TRBV6-5 and TRBJ2-5, with 10 bases aligning to TRBD2. V was pared by 11 bases and J by 5 bases, with 11 bases of the junction left unmatched. The CDR3 length is 14 residues. Germline-derived CDR1 and CDR2 are MNHEY and SVGAGI. The CDR3 region has the DNA TGTGCCGCGACACCAGCGGGAGGGGGGGAGACCCAGTACTTC. Its translation: CAATPAGGGETQYF.